The 14 T cell receptor beta chains below all came from one sample that was sequenced in a study of OX40 agonist ivuxolimab in advanced cancers. TCRdb's table, derived via immunoSEQ multiplex PCR, lists solely in-frame clones and lacks some. The data show 70,000 or so clones, about 86% seen once. Sequences were derived from CD4+ or CD8+ T cells sorted from blood, sampled in a trial of the OX40 agonist ivuxolimab. The receptor set was obtained from an adult with an advanced solid tumor such as melanoma, head and neck, liver or kidney cancer.

This rearrangement joins TRBV19 to TRBJ1-6; the D is unclear. Germline assignment: CDR1 LNHDA and CDR2 SQIVND (reference sequence). V lost 8 bases and J 9 bases, leaving 17 bases between the germline ends. The length of the CDR3 is 14 residues. The CDR3 DNA sequence: TGTGCCAGTTCGAACGGGCCTTATGGTTCACCCCTCCACTTT. Protein: CASSNGPYGSPLHF. The full variable domain, rest sourced from reference TRBV19 and TRBJ1-6, is DGGITQSPKYLFRKEGQNVTLSCEQNLNHDAMYWYRQDPGQGLRLIYYSQIVNDFQKGDIAEGYSVSREKKESFPLTVTSAQKNPTAFYLCASSNGPYGSPLHFGNGTRLTVT.

This clone was counted once. The rearrangement uses TRBV6-5 and TRBJ1-2; no reliable D call. The CDR3 is made up of 9 amino acids. The germline V and J ends were trimmed by 5 bases and 11 bases, with 6 bases remaining between them. Germline V gene data show CDR1 as MNHEY and CDR2 as SVGAGI. CDR3 in amino acids: CASSEGYTF. As DNA, the CDR3 is TGTGCCAGCAGTGAGGGATACACCTTC.

The chain employs TRBV7-9 and TRBJ2-2; D unclear. V lost 6 bases, J lost 0 bases, and 14 bases lay in between. The germline CDR1 and CDR2 sequences are SEHNR and FQNEAQ (reference sequence). The CDR3 is 16 amino acids. CDR3 in DNA: TGTGCCAGCAGTTTCCCGAACAGAGCGAACACCGGGGAGCTGTTTTTT. Its protein product is CASSFPNRANTGELFF. Full variable domain (outside the CDR3, taken from reference TRBV7-9 and TRBJ2-2): DTGVSQNPRHKITKRGQNVTFRCDPISEHNRLYWYRQTLGQGPEFLTYFQNEAQLEKSRLLSDRFSAERPKGSFSTLEIQRTEQGDSAMYLCASSFPNRANTGELFFGEGSRLTVL.

This chain connects TRBV6-6 to TRBJ1-5, with D perhaps TRBD1 (5 bases). The CDR3 is 12 residues long. Trimming shortened V by 8 bases and J by 6 bases, and 11 bases separated the two germline ends. The germline CDR1 and CDR2 sequences are MNHNY and SVGAGI (reference sequence). The CDR3 nucleotides are TGTGCCAGCGGTCAGGGCGCTCAGCCCCAGCATTTT. Translated: CASGQGAQPQHF.

The chain recombines TRBV28 with TRBJ2-2, with no clear D. The CDR3 contains 16 residues. V was trimmed by 5 bases and J by 1 base, leaving 14 bases between them. Looked up from germline, CDR1 is MDHEN and CDR2 is SYDVKM. In DNA form, the CDR3 reads TGTGCCAGCAGTGTCTTTAGTAGCCAGAACACCGGGGAGCTGTTTTTT. It codes for CASSVFSSQNTGELFF.

The V and J genes are TRBV5-6 and TRBJ1-6; TRBD1 matches at 7 bases. CDR1 SGHDT and CDR2 YYEEEE come from the germline V gene. Trimming at V came to 0 bases and at J to 9 bases, leaving 12 bases not matched to a gene. The CDR3 length is 17 residues. The CDR3 here is CASSLAGRQGTLSPLHF. The CDR3 DNA is TGTGCCAGCAGCTTGGCCGGGAGACAGGGCACACTTTCACCCCTCCACTTT.

The V and J genes are TRBV19 and TRBJ1-4; D is uncertain. Germline V gives CDR1 LNHDA, CDR2 SQIVND (reference sequence). V lost 9 bases and J lost 8, with 25 bases in between. This CDR3 is built from 16 residues. CDR3 nucleotide sequence: TGTGCCAGCTCTCCCTCAGGACGGTCGGGAAAGGAAAAACTGTTTTTT. As protein: CASSPSGRSGKEKLFF.

The chain carries TRBV19 and TRBJ1-4; D gene unclear. Germline CDR1 reads LNHDA; CDR2 reads SQIVND (reference sequence). Between the trimmed V and J ends, which lost 4 bases and 0 bases, there was a span of 18 bases. CDR3 length: 18 amino acids. CDR3 DNA: TGTGCCAGTAGTAACCACATGGCGGCGAAAGCAACTAATGAAAAACTGTTTTTT. It encodes CASSNHMAAKATNEKLFF.

About this clone itself: Other nucleotide sequences in the sample specify the same CDR3. The V call is TRBV19, the J call TRBJ2-7; TRBD2 might be the D (6 bases). The CDR3 has 13 amino acids. CDR1 is LNHDA and CDR2 is SQIVND in the germline V gene (reference sequence). Trimming shortened V by 1 base and J by 4 bases, and 8 bases separated the two germline ends. CDR3 in DNA: TGTGCCAGTAGTATAGCGGGAGCTTACGAGCAGTACTTC. Protein sequence: CASSIAGAYEQYF.

This rearrangement joins TRBV6-1 to TRBJ2-7, with 8 bases matching TRBD1. Losses at the gene ends were 11 bases for V and 6 bases for J; bases not matched to a gene: 6. The CDR3 loop spans 11 amino acids. Germline lookup yields CDR1 MNHNS and CDR2 SASEGT. DNA for the CDR3: TGTGCCGGAAGGACAGGGCTCGAGCAGTACTTC. Translated, it gives CAGRTGLEQYF.

Only one count was recorded for this clone. This sequence joins TRBV11-3 and TRBJ1-4; D is unclear. Germline CDR1 is SGHNT and CDR2 is YENEEA. The CDR3 spans 13 residues. Trimming pared 5 bases from V and 3 bases from J, leaving 7 bases between. The CDR3 here is CASSPGPNEKLFF. The CDR3 nucleotides are TGTGCCAGCAGCCCCGGGCCTAATGAAAAACTGTTTTTT.

CDR3 sequence reads: CASSAATSGRINNEQFF. In nucleotides, the CDR3 is TGTGCCAGCAGCGCCGCGACTAGCGGGAGAATAAACAATGAGCAGTTCTTC. The chain carries TRBV9 and TRBJ2-1, with TRBD2 matching 12 bases. Germline lookup yields CDR1 SGDLS and CDR2 YYNGEE. The length of the CDR3 is 17 residues. V dropped 3 bases and J dropped 5; count of bases not matched to a gene: 9.

This clone is a singleton in its sample. The rearrangement uses TRBV6-6 and TRBJ1-1; 7 bases are a match to TRBD1. V gave up 4 bases and J gave up 1 base; unmatched junction bases: 9. The length of the CDR3 is 16 residues. Germline CDR1 is MNHNY and CDR2 is SVGAGI (reference sequence). The CDR3 protein is CASSFRQGKANTEAFF. In DNA, the CDR3 is TGTGCCAGCAGTTTCCGACAGGGAAAAGCGAACACTGAAGCTTTCTTT.

This clone came up once. The chain couples TRBV6-1 to TRBJ2-2; weak D call: TRBD1 (7 bases). This CDR3 contains 17 residues. The germline V and J ends were trimmed by 3 bases and 4 bases, with 18 bases remaining between them. Germline V gives CDR1 MNHNS, CDR2 SASEGT. CDR3 sequence: CASSDLRGAGGTGELFF. The DNA for the CDR3 is TGTGCCAGCAGTGACCTCAGGGGGGCAGGGGGCACCGGGGAGCTGTTTTTT.